The sequence of this TCR beta chain was determined in a study of glioma-infiltrating T cells. Findings of the study overall: Non-neoplastic patients had below-expected tissue-blood divergence, while all gliomas exceeded expectation. Very few CDR3 sequences were shared between tissue and blood.

CDR1 and CDR2 (germline): SNHLY, FYNNEI. The CDR3 contains 14 residues. The V gene lost 7 bases and the J gene lost 5 bases, with 16 bases spanning the gap. Amplification of TCR alpha and beta CDR3 regions from RNA used iRepertoire nested multiplex PCR. Tissue mRNA or PBMC total RNA, about 95-450 ng, went into one-step reverse transcription and amplification. MiXCR was run by TCRdb on the multiplex PCR reads, yielding one entry per CDR3 protein. The profile shows around 100,000 distinct CDR3 sequences, under 30% of them singletons. Regarding this clonotype: As yet, its antigen is unknown.

The sequenced material came from glioma tissue, nonneoplastic brain tissue, or PBMCs (not recorded which). The receptor was isolated from a human donor with low-grade glioma or glioblastoma, undergoing nonglioma brain surgery, or in good health (not recorded which). The rearrangement links TRBV2 to TRBJ2-3; TRBD1 is a possible D gene (6 bases). CDR3 sequence (DNA): TGTGCCAGCATGGGGGCATGTTTGCAAGATACGCAGTATTTT. Protein: CASMGACLQDTQYF.